The rows below give T cell receptor beta chains drawn from one sample of a study of T cell responses to AZD1222 COVID-19 vaccine. This table comes from immunoSEQ multiplex PCR, and its TCRdb copy is limited to in-frame clones, with some not included. Found here are under 200,000 clones, 91% of them singletons; the top ten hold 1.5% to 2%. The material was peripheral blood, obtained on day 0 of AZD1222 vaccination. The receptors come from an adult in good health. The CDR3 runs from the conserved cysteine through the conserved F or W. A D gene is named only where the DNA matches it firmly. The size field is filled for only some rows; it gives once, few, many or a size class.

.	TRBV3-1/TRBV3-2	TRBD2	14	TRBJ2-7	CASSPGLGELEQYF	TGTGCCAGCAGTCCGGGACTAGGCGAACTCGAGCAGTACTTC
.	TRBV24-1	.	13	TRBJ2-2	CATSGSSAGELFF	TGTGCCACCAGTGGGTCTAGCGCGGGGGAGCTGTTTTTT
.	TRBV3-1/TRBV3-2	.	14	TRBJ1-4	CASSQGVASTKLFF	TGTGCCAGCAGCCAAGGGGTGGCCAGTACGAAACTGTTTTTT
.	TRBV5-1	.	18	TRBJ2-5	CASSLLPTGDSDQETQYF	TGCGCCAGCAGCTTGTTACCCACGGGAGATTCTGACCAAGAGACCCAGTACTTC
.	TRBV23-1	TRBD1	23	TRBJ1-5	CASSQSILCGDRKKFMSNQPQHF	TGCGCCAGCAGTCAATCAATTCTTTGTGGGGACAGAAAAAAATTCATGAGCAATCAGCCCCAGCATTTT
.	TRBV19	.	12	TRBJ2-1	CASSTSMYEQFF	TGTGCCAGTAGTACAAGTATGTATGAGCAGTTCTTC
.	TRBV28	TRBD2	12	TRBJ2-1	CASEGTSNEQFF	TGTGCCAGCGAGGGGACTAGCAATGAGCAGTTCTTC
few	TRBV5-1	.	14	TRBJ1-1	CASSLEGSNTEAFF	TGCGCCAGCAGCTTGGAAGGATCGAACACTGAAGCTTTCTTT
.	TRBV3-1/TRBV3-2	TRBD1	12	TRBJ1-2	CASSLGGRGYTF	TGTGCCAGCTCTTTAGGGGGCCGGGGCTACACCTTC
.	TRBV10-3	.	16	TRBJ1-1	CAISEPPGTLNTEAFF	TGTGCCATCAGTGAGCCTCCCGGGACACTGAACACTGAAGCTTTCTTT
.	TRBV28	.	13	TRBJ1-2	CASSLEGASGYTF	TGTGCCAGCAGTTTAGAAGGGGCGAGCGGCTACACCTTC
.	TRBV11-2	.	13	TRBJ2-5	CASSRGQQETQYF	TGTGCCAGCAGCCGGGGTCAACAAGAGACCCAGTACTTC
.	TRBV19	.	15	TRBJ1-1	CASSLKIRGNTEAFF	TGTGCCAGTAGTTTGAAAATACGGGGGAACACTGAAGCTTTCTTT
.	TRBV20-1	TRBD1	13	TRBJ2-7	CSASPGTVEPMYF	TGCAGTGCTAGTCCCGGGACAGTAGAACCCATGTACTTC
.	TRBV24-1	TRBD1	16	TRBJ2-1	CATSDLDRGLYNEQFF	TGTGCCACCAGTGATTTGGACAGGGGACTCTACAATGAGCAGTTCTTC
once	TRBV7-2	.	16	TRBJ2-1	CASSLGASVDYNEQFF	TGTGCCAGCAGCTTAGGCGCTAGCGTAGACTACAATGAGCAGTTCTTC
.	TRBV28	TRBD1	14	TRBJ2-7	CASSKTGGPREQYF	TGTGCCAGCAGCAAAACAGGGGGGCCTAGGGAGCAGTACTTC
.	TRBV2	TRBD1	17	TRBJ1-5	CASSELGGQGIHQPQHF	TGTGCCAGCAGTGAGTTGGGCGGACAGGGAATCCATCAGCCCCAGCATTTT
.	TRBV7-9	.	14	TRBJ2-1	CASSLGLNYNEQFF	TGTGCCAGCAGCTTAGGACTAAACTACAATGAGCAGTTCTTC
.	TRBV2	.	14	TRBJ2-7	CASSGSSVTYEQYF	TGTGCCAGCAGTGGTTCTAGCGTAACCTACGAGCAGTACTTC
.	TRBV5-1	.	15	TRBJ1-2	CASSLETTAKYGYTF	TGCGCCAGCAGCTTGGAAACGACAGCTAAGTATGGCTACACCTTC
.	TRBV6-5	.	12	TRBJ2-3	CASSYGTDTQYF	TGTGCCAGCAGTTACGGGACAGATACGCAGTATTTT
.	TRBV30	.	12	TRBJ1-5	CAWSVNRQPQHF	TGTGCCTGGAGTGTAAACCGGCAGCCCCAGCATTTT
.	TRBV28	.	15	TRBJ2-7	CASSTSKQALYEQYF	TGTGCCAGCAGCACCTCAAAACAGGCCCTCTACGAGCAGTACTTC
.	TRBV19	.	15	TRBJ2-7	CASSITGTPNYEQYF	TGTGCCAGTAGTATAACAGGGACCCCGAACTACGAGCAGTACTTC
.	TRBV6-5	.	14	TRBJ1-4	CASSYTTGPVKLFF	TGTGCCAGCAGTTATACGACAGGTCCTGTAAAACTGTTTTTT
.	TRBV5-1	.	12	TRBJ1-2	CASSSEGYGYTF	TGCGCCAGCAGCTCGGAGGGTTATGGCTACACCTTC
once	TRBV4-3	TRBD1	14	TRBJ2-7	CASKTGMGSYEQYF	TGCGCCAGCAAGACAGGGATGGGCTCCTACGAGCAGTACTTC
.	TRBV14	.	12	TRBJ1-1	CASSPLDEMAFF	TGTGCCAGCAGCCCCCTAGACGAGATGGCTTTCTTT
.	TRBV7-9	TRBD1	14	TRBJ1-5	CASSLTGGNQPQHF	TGTGCCAGCAGCTTGACAGGGGGCAATCAGCCCCAGCATTTT
.	TRBV5-1	.	16	TRBJ2-1	CASSLVSGDSGNEQFF	TGCGCCAGCAGCTTGGTGTCGGGGGACTCAGGCAATGAGCAGTTCTTC
.	TRBV11-2	.	12	TRBJ2-7	CASSLAGKEQYF	TGTGCCAGCAGCTTAGCAGGGAAGGAGCAGTACTTC
.	TRBV30	.	12	TRBJ2-7	CAWRELTYEQYF	TGTGCCTGGAGAGAGCTTACCTACGAGCAGTACTTC
.	TRBV7-9	.	16	TRBJ2-5	CASSFRQNQFQETQYF	TGTGCCAGCAGCTTTAGGCAGAACCAATTCCAAGAGACCCAGTACTTC
.	TRBV10-3	.	13	TRBJ1-2	CAISEYRGRGYTF	TGTGCCATCAGTGAGTATCGGGGTAGAGGCTACACCTTC
.	TRBV6-2/TRBV6-3	.	16	TRBJ2-2	CASRSPGIFNTGELFF	TGTGCCAGCCGTTCCCCGGGAATTTTTAACACCGGGGAGCTGTTTTTT
.	TRBV28	.	12	TRBJ1-5	CASLGPLQPQHF	TGTGCCAGCCTAGGGCCCCTTCAGCCCCAGCATTTT
.	TRBV6-4	.	12	TRBJ2-7	CASSDGSYEQYF	TGTGCCAGCAGTGACGGGTCCTACGAGCAGTACTTC
.	TRBV2	TRBD2	12	TRBJ2-2	CASKTSGGVSFF	TGTGCCAGCAAGACTAGCGGGGGGGTATCGTTTTTT
.	TRBV29-1	.	13	TRBJ2-7	CSVKPTYSYEQYF	TGCAGCGTTAAGCCTACCTACTCCTACGAGCAGTACTTC
once	TRBV5-8	TRBD2	17	TRBJ2-7	CASSLLTGTSGTYEQYF	TGTGCCAGCAGCTTACTTACCGGGACTAGCGGGACCTACGAGCAGTACTTC
.	TRBV28	.	13	TRBJ1-1	CASTEGGGTEAFF	TGTGCCAGCACTGAAGGGGGGGGAACTGAAGCTTTCTTT
.	TRBV25-1	.	14	TRBJ1-2	CASSESVLNYGYTF	TGTGCCAGCAGTGAGTCGGTCCTGAACTATGGCTACACCTTC
once	TRBV7-2	TRBD1	17	TRBJ2-5	CASSLIWKQGVGETQYF	TGTGCCAGCAGTTTAATATGGAAACAGGGGGTGGGAGAGACCCAGTACTTC
.	TRBV7-2	.	14	TRBJ1-1	CASSWGPQGAEAFF	TGTGCCAGCAGTTGGGGACCCCAGGGCGCTGAAGCTTTCTTT
.	TRBV5-4	.	13	TRBJ2-7	CASSIERVYEQYF	TGTGCCAGCAGCATAGAAAGAGTCTACGAGCAGTACTTC
.	TRBV3-1/TRBV3-2	.	16	TRBJ1-2	CASSQESSPFLGGYTF	TGTGCCAGCAGCCAAGAATCTAGTCCGTTCCTAGGTGGCTACACCTTC
.	TRBV11-2	TRBD2	16	TRBJ2-1	CASSRGLAGPYNEQFF	TGTGCCAGCAGCCGAGGACTAGCGGGACCCTACAATGAGCAGTTCTTC
.	TRBV9	TRBD1	15	TRBJ1-2	CASSGSQGTLYGYTF	TGTGCCAGCAGCGGATCACAGGGGACCCTCTATGGCTACACCTTC
.	TRBV9	TRBD1	16	TRBJ2-3	CASSIDDRGSTDTQYF	TGTGCCAGCAGCATTGATGACAGGGGGAGCACAGATACGCAGTATTTT
.	TRBV24-1	.	14	TRBJ2-1	CATSADRFVNEQFF	TGTGCCACCAGTGCCGACAGGTTTGTGAATGAGCAGTTCTTC
few	TRBV7-6	TRBD1	15	TRBJ2-7	CASSLARQGTYEQYF	TGTGCCAGCAGCTTAGCCCGACAGGGGACCTACGAGCAGTACTTC